The clone carrying this T cell receptor beta chain showed up just once. Antigen unknown. Surgery cases with the highest brain T cell transcript signatures were chosen for sequencing. This specimen belongs to a study of brain T cells in children with intractable seizures. Overall study results and limits: Absence of clones before surgery may stem from lower sequencing depth. Patients' HCMV serostatus was unknown; virus specificity rests on CDR3 similarity alone.

Measured with immunoSEQ multiplex PCR; TCRdb has only the in-frame clones, and not every one. In the table there are about 80,000 clones, under 95% of which are singletons. Germline V CDR1 and CDR2: MNHEY, SMNVEV (reference sequence). The CDR3 length is 14 residues. V lost 1 base and J 4 bases, leaving 10 bases between the germline ends. V is TRBV27 and J is TRBJ1-1; TRBD1 is a possible D gene (5 bases). The sample here was peripheral blood, taken at surgery. The sequence was obtained from a girl aged 2 to 10 with Rasmussen encephalitis and intractable seizures. The DNA of the CDR3 is TGTGCCAGCAGTTTATATTCGGGGGGCACTGAAGCTTTCTTT. Its translation is CASSLYSGGTEAFF.